These 10 T cell receptor beta chains were sequenced from one sample in a study of blood T cell repertoires in COVID-19. Sequencing was performed with immunoSEQ multiplex PCR; in TCRdb, only in-frame clones are kept and a portion is missing. Here the sample spans roughly 200,000 clones, roughly four fifths being singletons. The source material was PBMCs or T cells enriched from blood (not recorded which). The receptor source for this set is a man aged 35 to 55 who had recovered from COVID-19.

This clone was seen a handful of times. The V call is TRBV6-5, the J call TRBJ1-1, with TRBD1 as a possible D gene (5 bases). V gave up 4 bases and J gave up 4 bases, with 10 bases separating them. The CDR3 loop spans 13 amino acids. The germline V gene has CDR1 MNHEY and CDR2 SVGAGI. The DNA for the CDR3 is TGTGCCAGCAGTTCGTGGGGGGGCACTGAAGCTTTCTTT. It is translated as CASSSWGGTEAFF.

This chain joins TRBV30 and TRBJ1-2; the D is unclear. Germline loops: CDR1 GTSNPN, CDR2 SVGIG (reference sequence). The CDR3 contains 13 residues. V was shortened by 2 bases and J by 4 bases, with 11 bases between the two germline ends. This CDR3 is CAWSIGRIYGYTF. The CDR3 nucleotides are TGTGCCTGGAGTATTGGGAGAATCTATGGCTACACCTTC. Drawing the rest from reference TRBV30 and TRBJ1-2, the complete variable domain is SQTIHQWPATLVQPVGSPLSLECTVEGTSNPNLYWYRQAAGRGLQLLFYSVGIGQISSEVPQNLSASRPQDRQFILSSKKLLLSDSGFYLCAWSIGRIYGYTFGSGTRLTVV.

This sequence joins TRBV19 and TRBJ2-7; 9 nucleotides agree with TRBD1. V lost 3 bases to trimming and J lost 4 bases; unmatched junction nucleotides: 4. There are 14 residues in the CDR3. Germline V gene sequence: CDR1 LNHDA, CDR2 SQIVND (reference sequence). The CDR3 sequence is CASSIWGQGYEQYF. In DNA, the CDR3 is TGTGCCAGTAGTATTTGGGGACAGGGATACGAGCAGTACTTC. Complete variable domain (other parts from reference TRBV19 and TRBJ2-7): DGGITQSPKYLFRKEGQNVTLSCEQNLNHDAMYWYRQDPGQGLRLIYYSQIVNDFQKGDIAEGYSVSREKKESFPLTVTSAQKNPTAFYLCASSIWGQGYEQYFGPGTRLTVT.

The chain employs TRBV2 and TRBJ2-5; D unresolved. This CDR3 region has 12 residues. Trimming left V 7 bases short and J 2 bases short, with 8 bases between. Looked up from germline, CDR1 is SNHLY and CDR2 is FYNNEI. CDR3 loop: CASNPDQETQYF. CDR3 coding DNA: TGTGCCAGCAATCCAGATCAAGAGACCCAGTACTTC.

The chain has TRBV27 and TRBJ1-5, with D possibly being TRBD1 (5 bases). Between the trimmed V and J ends, which lost 10 bases and 0 bases, there was a span of 10 bases. CDR1 is MNHEY and CDR2 is SMNVEV in the germline V gene (reference sequence). This CDR3 spans 13 amino acids. This CDR3 reads CATGGHSNQPQHF. The DNA of the CDR3 is TGTGCCACCGGGGGTCATAGCAATCAGCCCCAGCATTTT.

V is TRBV3-1 (or the pseudogene TRBV3-2) and J is TRBJ2-4, with 7 positions matching TRBD1. V lost 6 bases, J lost 8 bases, and 10 bases stayed unmatched. In germline, CDR1 is LGHDT, CDR2 YNNKEL (reference sequence). The CDR3 has 14 amino acids. The CDR3 DNA follows: TGTGCCAGCAGTCCTACAGGGGCTTTTTACATTCAGTACTTC. It codes for CASSPTGAFYIQYF.

The chain links TRBV7-6 to TRBJ2-1, with 7 positions matching TRBD2. There are 13 residues in the CDR3. CDR1 SGHVS and CDR2 FNYEAQ come from the germline V gene. Germline trimming cut 5 bases from V and 9 bases from J; bases unmatched to any gene: 7. The CDR3 DNA reads TGTGCCAGCAGCGGCGGGAGTCACGGTGAGCAGTTCTTC. Protein product: CASSGGSHGEQFF.

This clone was recorded only once. V is TRBV2 and J is TRBJ1-5, with D unresolved. CDR1 SNHLY and CDR2 FYNNEI come from the germline V gene. The CDR3 is 11 amino acids. V was clipped by 5 bases and J by 11 bases, with 10 bases between them. CDR3 residues: CASSSHQAQHF. The CDR3 DNA reads TGTGCCAGCAGTTCTCACCAGGCCCAGCATTTT.

Only a few counts were recorded for this clone. The chain joins TRBV25-1 to TRBJ1-1, with 10 positions matching TRBD1. V lost 8 bases, J lost 4 bases, and 4 bases stayed unmatched. Germline V gene data show CDR1 as MGHDK and CDR2 as SYGVNS. This CDR3 is 13 amino acids long. The CDR3 nucleotides read TGTGCCAGCTCTCGGACAGGGGGCACTGAAGCTTTCTTT. It yields the protein CASSRTGGTEAFF. Together with reference TRBV25-1 and TRBJ1-1, the CDR3 gives the full variable domain: EADIYQTPRYLVIGTGKKITLECSQTMGHDKMYWYQQDPGMELHLIHYSYGVNSTEKGDLSSESTVSRIRTEHFPLTLESARPSHTSQYLCASSRTGGTEAFFGQGTRLTVV.

The chain links TRBV7-9 to TRBJ2-6, with 8 bases aligning to TRBD1. V was clipped by 10 bases and J by 1 base; unmatched bases: 9. The germline CDR1 and CDR2 sequences are SEHNR and FQNEAQ (reference sequence). This CDR3 spans 16 amino acids. The CDR3 DNA is TGTGCCACCAGAATAGGACAGGGTTCTGGGGCCAACGTCCTGACTTTC. Amino acids: CATRIGQGSGANVLTF.